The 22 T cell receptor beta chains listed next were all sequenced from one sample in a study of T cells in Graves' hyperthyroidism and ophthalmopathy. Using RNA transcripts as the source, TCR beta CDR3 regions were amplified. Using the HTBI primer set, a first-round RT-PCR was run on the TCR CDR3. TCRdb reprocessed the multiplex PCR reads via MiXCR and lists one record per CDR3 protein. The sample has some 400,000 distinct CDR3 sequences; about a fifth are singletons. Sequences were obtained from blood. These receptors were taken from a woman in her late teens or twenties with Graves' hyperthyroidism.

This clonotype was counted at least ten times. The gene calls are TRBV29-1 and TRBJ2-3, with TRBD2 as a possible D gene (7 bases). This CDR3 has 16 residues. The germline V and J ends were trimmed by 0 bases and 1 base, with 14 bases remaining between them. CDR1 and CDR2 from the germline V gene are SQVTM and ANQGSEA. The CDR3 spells CSVEDLGGGGTDTQYF. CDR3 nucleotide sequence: TGCAGCGTTGAAGATCTGGGAGGGGGGGGCACAGATACGCAGTATTTT.

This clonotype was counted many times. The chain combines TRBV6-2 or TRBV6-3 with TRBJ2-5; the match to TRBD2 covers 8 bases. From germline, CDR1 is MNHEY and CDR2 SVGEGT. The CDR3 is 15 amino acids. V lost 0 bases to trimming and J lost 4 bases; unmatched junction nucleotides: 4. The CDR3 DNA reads TGTGCCAGCAGTTACTCGACCGGGGGGGCAGAGACCCAGTACTTC. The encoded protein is CASSYSTGGAETQYF.

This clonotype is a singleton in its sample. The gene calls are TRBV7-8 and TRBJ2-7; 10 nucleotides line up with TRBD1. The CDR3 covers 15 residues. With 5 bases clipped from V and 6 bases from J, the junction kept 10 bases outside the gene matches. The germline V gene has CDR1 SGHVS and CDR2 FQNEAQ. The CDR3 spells CASSADRGRGGEQYF. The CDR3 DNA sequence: TGTGCCAGCAGCGCCGACAGGGGGCGCGGTGGCGAGCAGTACTTC.

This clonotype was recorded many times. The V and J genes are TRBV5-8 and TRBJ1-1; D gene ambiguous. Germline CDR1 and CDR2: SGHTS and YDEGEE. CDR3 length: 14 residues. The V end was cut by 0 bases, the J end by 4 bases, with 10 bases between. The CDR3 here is CASSLGLRGTEAFF. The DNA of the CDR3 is TGTGCCAGCAGCTTGGGGCTACGGGGCACTGAAGCTTTCTTT.

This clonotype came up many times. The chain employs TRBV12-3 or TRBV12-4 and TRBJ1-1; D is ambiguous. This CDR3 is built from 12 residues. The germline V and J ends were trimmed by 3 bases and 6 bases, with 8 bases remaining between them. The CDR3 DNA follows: TGTGCCAGCAGTTTTGGGGAATCTGAAGCTTTCTTT. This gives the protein CASSFGESEAFF.

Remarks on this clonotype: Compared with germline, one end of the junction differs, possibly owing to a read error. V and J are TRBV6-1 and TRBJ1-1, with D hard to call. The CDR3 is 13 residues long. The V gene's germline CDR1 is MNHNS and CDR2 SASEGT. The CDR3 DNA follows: TGTACCAGCAGCCACCCGACGGGGACTGAAGCTTTCTTT. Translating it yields CTSSHPTGTEAFF.

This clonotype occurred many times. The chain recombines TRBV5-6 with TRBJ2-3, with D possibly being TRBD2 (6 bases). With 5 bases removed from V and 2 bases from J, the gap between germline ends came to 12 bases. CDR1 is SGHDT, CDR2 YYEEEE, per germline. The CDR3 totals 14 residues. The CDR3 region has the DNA TGTGCCAGCAGTCGTCGGGAGTACACAGATACGCAGTATTTT. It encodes CASSRREYTDTQYF.

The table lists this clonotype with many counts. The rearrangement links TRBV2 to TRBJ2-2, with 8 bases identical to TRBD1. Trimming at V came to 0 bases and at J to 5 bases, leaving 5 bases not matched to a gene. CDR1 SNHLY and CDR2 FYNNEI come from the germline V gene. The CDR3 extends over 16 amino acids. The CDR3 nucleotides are TGTGCCAGCAGTGAAGCCCGGACAGGGTCGACCGGGGAGCTGTTTTTT. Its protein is CASSEARTGSTGELFF.

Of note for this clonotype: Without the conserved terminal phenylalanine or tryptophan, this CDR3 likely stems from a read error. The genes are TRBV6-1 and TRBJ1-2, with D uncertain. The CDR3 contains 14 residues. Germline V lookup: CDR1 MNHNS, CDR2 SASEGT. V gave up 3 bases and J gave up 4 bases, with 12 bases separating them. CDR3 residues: CASSDLGLIYGYTY. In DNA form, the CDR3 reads TGTGCCAGCAGTGACTTAGGACTGATCTATGGCTACACCTAC.

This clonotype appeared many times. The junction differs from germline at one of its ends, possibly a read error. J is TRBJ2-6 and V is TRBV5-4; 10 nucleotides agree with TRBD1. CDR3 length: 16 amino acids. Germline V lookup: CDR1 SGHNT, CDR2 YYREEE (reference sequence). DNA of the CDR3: TGTGCCAGCAGCTTTATTGGCGGGACAGGGGACAACGTCCTGACTTTC. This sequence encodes CASSFIGGTGDNVLTF.

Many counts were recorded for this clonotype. The CDR3 DNA sequence: TGTGCCAGCAGTTTGACAGGGGAAAACGGGGAGCTGTTTTTT. Protein product: CASSLTGENGELFF. This rearrangement joins TRBV6-2 or TRBV6-3 to TRBJ2-2, with 8 bases aligning to TRBD1. The CDR3 spans 14 residues. J lost 7 bases, V lost 4 bases, and 5 bases had no gene match. Germline CDR1 and CDR2: MNHEY and SVGEGT.

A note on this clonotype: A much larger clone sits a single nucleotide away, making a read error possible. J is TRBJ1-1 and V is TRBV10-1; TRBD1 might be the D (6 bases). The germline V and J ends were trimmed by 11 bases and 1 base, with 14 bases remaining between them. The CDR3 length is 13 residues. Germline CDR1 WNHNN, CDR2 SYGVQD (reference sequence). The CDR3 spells CACQDRSNTEAFF. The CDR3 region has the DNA TGCGCCTGCCAGGACAGATCGAACACTGAAGCTTTCTTT.

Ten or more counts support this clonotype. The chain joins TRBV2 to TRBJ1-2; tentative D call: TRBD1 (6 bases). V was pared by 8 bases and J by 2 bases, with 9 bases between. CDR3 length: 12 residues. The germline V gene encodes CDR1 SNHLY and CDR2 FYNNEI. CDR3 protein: CASETGNYGYTF. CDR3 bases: TGTGCCAGCGAAACAGGGAACTATGGCTACACCTTC.

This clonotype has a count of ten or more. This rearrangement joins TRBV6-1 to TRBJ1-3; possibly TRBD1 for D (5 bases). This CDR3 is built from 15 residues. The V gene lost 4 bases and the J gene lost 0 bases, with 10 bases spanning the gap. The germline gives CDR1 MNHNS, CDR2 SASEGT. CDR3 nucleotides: TGTGCCAGCAGTGCGACAGCAAACTCTGGAAACACCATATATTTT. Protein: CASSATANSGNTIYF.

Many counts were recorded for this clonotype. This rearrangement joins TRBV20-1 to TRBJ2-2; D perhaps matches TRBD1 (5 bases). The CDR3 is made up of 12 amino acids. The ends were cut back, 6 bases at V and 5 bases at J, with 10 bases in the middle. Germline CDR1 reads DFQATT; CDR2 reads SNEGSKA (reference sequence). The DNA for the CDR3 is TGCAGTGCAACCAGACAGACCGGGGAGCTGTTTTTT. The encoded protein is CSATRQTGELFF.

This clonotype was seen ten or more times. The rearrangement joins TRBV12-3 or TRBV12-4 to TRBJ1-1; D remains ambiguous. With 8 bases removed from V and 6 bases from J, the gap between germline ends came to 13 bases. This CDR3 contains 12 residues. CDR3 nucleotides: TGTGCCAGCGGAGACCCGAAAGCTGAAGCTTTCTTT. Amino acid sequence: CASGDPKAEAFF.

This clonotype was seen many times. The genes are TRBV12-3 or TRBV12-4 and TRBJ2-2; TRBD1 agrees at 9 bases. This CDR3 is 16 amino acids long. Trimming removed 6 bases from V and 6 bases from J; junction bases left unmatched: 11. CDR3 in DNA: TGTGCCAGCAGCCCCAACAGGGGGCGGCCTTCCGGGGAGCTGTTTTTT. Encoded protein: CASSPNRGRPSGELFF.

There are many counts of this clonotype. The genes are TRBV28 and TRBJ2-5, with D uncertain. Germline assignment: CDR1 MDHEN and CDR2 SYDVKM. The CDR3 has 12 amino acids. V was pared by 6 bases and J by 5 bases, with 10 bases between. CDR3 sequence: CASSPIRETQYF. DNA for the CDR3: TGTGCCAGCAGCCCTATAAGGGAGACCCAGTACTTC.

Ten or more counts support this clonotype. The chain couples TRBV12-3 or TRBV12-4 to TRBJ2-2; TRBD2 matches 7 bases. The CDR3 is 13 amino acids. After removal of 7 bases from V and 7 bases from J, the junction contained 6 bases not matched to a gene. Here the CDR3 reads CASIKREGGELFF. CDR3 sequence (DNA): TGTGCCAGCATAAAAAGGGAGGGCGGGGAGCTGTTTTTT.

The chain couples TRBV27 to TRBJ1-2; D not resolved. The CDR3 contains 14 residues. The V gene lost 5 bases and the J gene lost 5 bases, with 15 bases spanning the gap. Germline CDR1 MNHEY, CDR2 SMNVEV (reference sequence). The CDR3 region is CASSLRPFEYGYTF. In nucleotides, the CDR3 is TGTGCCAGCAGTCTTAGGCCCTTTGAGTATGGCTACACCTTC.

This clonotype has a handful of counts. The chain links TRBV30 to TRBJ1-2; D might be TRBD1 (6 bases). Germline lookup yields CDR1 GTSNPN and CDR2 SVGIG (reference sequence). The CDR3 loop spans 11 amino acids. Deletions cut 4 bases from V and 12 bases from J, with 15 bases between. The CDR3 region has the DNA TGTGCCTGGATTGTACAGGGAATTCACACCTTC. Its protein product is CAWIVQGIHTF.

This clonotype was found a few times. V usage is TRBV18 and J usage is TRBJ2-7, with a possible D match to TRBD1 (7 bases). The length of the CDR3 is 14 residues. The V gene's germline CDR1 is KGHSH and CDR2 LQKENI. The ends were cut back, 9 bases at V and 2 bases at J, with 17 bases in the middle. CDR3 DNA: TGTGCCAGTACCATCAGGGGGGAGCCCTACGAGCAGTACTTC. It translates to CASTIRGEPYEQYF.